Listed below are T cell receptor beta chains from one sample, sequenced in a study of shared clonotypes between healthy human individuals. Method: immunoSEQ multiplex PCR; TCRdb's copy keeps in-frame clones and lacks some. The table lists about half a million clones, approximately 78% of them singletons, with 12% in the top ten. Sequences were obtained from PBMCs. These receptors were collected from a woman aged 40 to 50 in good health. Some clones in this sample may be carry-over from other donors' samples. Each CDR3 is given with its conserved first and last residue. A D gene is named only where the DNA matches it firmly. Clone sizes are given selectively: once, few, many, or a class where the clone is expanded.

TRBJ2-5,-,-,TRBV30,TGTGCAGGTGGAGAGGGCACTGGAGAGACCCAGTACTTC,CAGGEGTGETQYF
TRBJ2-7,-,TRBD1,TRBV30,TGTGCCTGGAGCCTGACCGGGACAGGGATTAAGCAGTACTTC,CAWSLTGTGIKQYF
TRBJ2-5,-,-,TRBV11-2,TGTGCCAGCACCCAAATCGCCCAAGAGACCCAGTACTTC,CASTQIAQETQYF
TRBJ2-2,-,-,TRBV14,TGTGCCAGCAGCCAGGGGAGTACGAACACCGGGGAGCTGTTTTTT,CASSQGSTNTGELFF
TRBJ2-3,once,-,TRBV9,TGTGCCAGCAGCGGGACAACTAGCACAGATACGCAGTATTTT,CASSGTTSTDTQYF
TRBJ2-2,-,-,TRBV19,TGTGCCCGAAAAGGGGGAGGGAACACCGGGGAGCTGTTTTTT,CARKGGGNTGELFF
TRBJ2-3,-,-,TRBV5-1,TGCGCCAGCAGCCCCGAGCAAAACACAGATACGCAGTATTTT,CASSPEQNTDTQYF
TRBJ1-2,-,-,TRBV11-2,TGTGCCAGCAGCTTAGACGGAAACTATGGCTACACCTTC,CASSLDGNYGYTF
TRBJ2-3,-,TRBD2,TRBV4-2,TGTGCCAGCAGCCAAGATACCCCTAGCGGGAGTGGGACAGATACGCAGTATTTT,CASSQDTPSGSGTDTQYF
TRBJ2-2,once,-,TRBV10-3,TGTGCCACCAGGACGGATACGAACACCGGGGAGCTGTTTTTT,CATRTDTNTGELFF
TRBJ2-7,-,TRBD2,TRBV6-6,TGTGCCAGCAGTATAGCGGGACGAGCCTACGAGCAGTACTTC,CASSIAGRAYEQYF
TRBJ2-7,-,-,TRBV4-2,TGTGCCAGCAGCCAAGAGAGTGTGTACGAGCAGTACTTC,CASSQESVYEQYF
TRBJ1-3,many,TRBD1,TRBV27,TGTGCCAGCGGGGACAGGAGAAACACCATATATTTT,CASGDRRNTIYF
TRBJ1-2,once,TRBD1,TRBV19,TGTGCCAGTACCGTTTCGGACAGGGGGCTGAGGAACTATGGCTACACCTTC,CASTVSDRGLRNYGYTF
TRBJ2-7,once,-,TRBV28,TGTGCCAGCAGGTCCCCCTCGTACGAGCAGTACTTC,CASRSPSYEQYF
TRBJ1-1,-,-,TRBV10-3,TGTGCCATCAGTGAAACAGAGAACACTGAAGCTTTCTTT,CAISETENTEAFF
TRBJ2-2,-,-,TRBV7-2,TGTGCCAGCAGCTTAACAGGATTGGGGGCTTTCGGGGAGCTGTTTTTT,CASSLTGLGAFGELFF
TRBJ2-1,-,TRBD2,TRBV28,TGTGCCAGCAGTCCCCCCGGGGGGGGCTACAATGAGCAGTTCTTC,CASSPPGGGYNEQFF
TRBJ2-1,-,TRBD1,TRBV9,TGTGCCAGCAGCGTAGTAACAGGGGGGAATGAGCAGTTCTTC,CASSVVTGGNEQFF
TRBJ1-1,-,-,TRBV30,TGTGCCTGGAGTCCCCCAGTCATGAACACTGAAGCTTTCTTT,CAWSPPVMNTEAFF
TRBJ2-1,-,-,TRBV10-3,TGTGCCAGCGGGGTAGCGGATAGCTCCTACAATGAGCAGTTCTTC,CASGVADSSYNEQFF
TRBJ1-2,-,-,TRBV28,TGTGCCAGCAGTTGGGGGGGTGTGGTCGGTGGCTACACCTTC,CASSWGGVVGGYTF
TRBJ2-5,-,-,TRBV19,TGTGCCAGTAGTGTTTTAGTCGAAGAGACCCAGTACTTC,CASSVLVEETQYF
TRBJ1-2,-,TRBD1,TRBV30,TGTGCCTGGAGTGCCGGGACAGCAGACTATGGCTACACCTTC,CAWSAGTADYGYTF
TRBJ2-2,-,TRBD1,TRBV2,TGTGCCAGCAGTGTCCTCCGGGACAGAAACGGGGAGCTGTTTTTT,CASSVLRDRNGELFF
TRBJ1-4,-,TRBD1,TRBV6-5,TGTGCCAGCAGTTACCACTGGGAGGGGGCAGGAAAACTGTTTTTT,CASSYHWEGAGKLFF
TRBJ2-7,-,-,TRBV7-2,TGTGCCAGCAGCTTATTCTACGAGCAGTACTTC,CASSLFYEQYF